The source of this T cell receptor (beta chain) is a study of cytomegalovirus exposure and HLA in healthy donors (dated by TCRdb to the late 2010s). About the investigation overall: An earlier analysis of more than 550 of the donors reported approximately 260 Gb of sequence data and 95 million to 140 million unique TCR beta sequences obtained from about 179 million T cells. An early release covering about 600 HLA-typed donors comprised approximately 300 gigabases of sequencing data and tens of millions of unique TCR sequences. Among the roughly 390 genotyped donors, around 81% belonged to the genetic ancestry cluster associated with self-reported Caucasian donors. The study aimed to test whether signatures of past pathogen exposure could be identified by cataloging public T cell receptors. Using immunosequencing, the study profiled T cell repertoires from some 670 subjects and related those repertoires to cytomegalovirus serostatus. In addition to the first cohort of several hundred subjects, a separate validation cohort of under 150 different subjects was used. The study combined high-throughput TCR immunosequencing, statistical association of individual TCRs with disease status, and machine learning to predict cytomegalovirus infection status. To study patterns of TCR occurrence, a later analysis re-analyzed previously published TCR beta repertoires from 666 donors and added high-resolution HLA genotyping. Rather than drawing on any new phenotypic data, the later analysis identified candidate immune exposures from TCR beta sequences and the way those sequences occurred across donors. In an earlier analysis of 550 to 700 of the donors, high-throughput TCR beta sequencing was used to judge whether each TCR beta V gene segment behaved as functional or pseudogenic. Donor age, sex, ethnicity and CMV serostatus were collected together with the repertoire data. A later genetic analysis took genome-wide SNP genotypes for 398 of the 666 donors and used that subset as a discovery cohort. All discovery cohort repertoires had been generated using a single sequencing platform. HLA typing covered class I and class II loci at four-digit resolution. The number of typed donors differed by locus: roughly 620-640 for A, B, C, DRB1 and DQB1; approximately 520 for DQA1; about 600 for DPA1; and approximately 450 for DPB1. A handful of DR-DQ haplotypes were handled as single units for association and clustering because linkage in the cohort was strong. Among about 370 genotyped donors of the cohort, an average of around 250,000 unique TCR beta nucleotide sequences was sequenced per donor, of which approximately 19% were non-productive.

Points on this clone: Its target antigen remains unknown. Per-base quality was not reported, and no clone a single base away is much larger than it.

Library preparation used the immunoSEQ multiplex PCR assay. A mixture of 60 forward primers for TCR Vbeta segments and 13 reverse primers for TCR Jbeta segments was used in the multiplex PCR. The CDR3 region of rearranged TCR beta genes was amplified from genomic DNA with a multiplex PCR assay. The amplified TCR beta libraries were sequenced on the Illumina HiSeq System as 87-base-pair reads. The paper's data handling went like this. Across the 500 to 700 repertoires, a later analysis counted approximately 75 million unique TCR beta chains, approximately 10 million of which were shared by at least two donors. Raw reads were error-corrected and collapsed into unique sequences by a nearest-neighbor algorithm in which closely related sequences were merged to remove PCR and sequencing errors. V, D and J gene segments were assigned by aligning CDR3 sequences to IMGT reference sequences. For a sequence to be retained, at least a six-nucleotide match to both a V gene segment and a J gene segment was required. Rearrangements were classified as productive when the CDR3 lacked stop codons and remained in frame with V and J, and all other rearrangements were classified as non-productive. Following IMGT convention, CDR3 was defined as the stretch from the second conserved V-encoded cysteine to the conserved J-encoded phenylalanine. Sequences without an unambiguous match to a single V gene segment were excluded from the earlier analysis of about 600 of the donors. An earlier analysis of over 450 of the donors classified V segments as functional when productive rearrangements were above 56.7% and as segregating when the standard deviation between donors was above 5%. A statistical classification framework was built to diagnose cytomegalovirus status from the catalog of TCR beta chain sequences. A later analysis assigned V and J genes by comparing TCR nucleotide sequences with IMGT/GENE-DB human TR gene sequences. The TCRdist pipeline was used in a later analysis to assign CDR3 sequences and most-parsimonious VDJ recombination scenarios. In a later analysis, each TCR beta chain was defined by its CDR3 amino acid sequence together with its V-gene family, and reads lacking a unique V-gene family were excluded. To address suspected cross-contamination and a sequencing artifact, a later analysis removed 550 to 750 highly shared, low-generation-probability nucleotide sequences. In a later analysis, a clonal expansion index was calculated for each public chain from normalized within-repertoire ranks of inferred template counts. Generation probabilities in a later analysis came from a VDJ recombination model fitted to out-of-frame rearrangements, and those results were checked against IGoR. Hypergeometric tests were used in a later analysis to score TCR-TCR, TCR-HLA and TCR-CMV co-occurrence, with a repertoire-size bias correction applied to the TCR pairs. To estimate false discovery rates, a later analysis permuted the HLA or CMV assignments 20 times. In a later analysis, co-occurring TCRs were grouped using DBSCAN, with TCRdist sequence similarity added in when clustering inside HLA-allele-positive subsets. For co-occurrence clustering, repertoires with fewer than 30,000 or more than 120,000 public chains were excluded, along with roughly 5 repertoires with anomalous nucleotide sharing. TCRdb took over this immuneACCESS table, retaining in-frame rearrangements with V and J assigned. Such tables are incomplete; in checked studies, under half of the missing clones stem from an unresolved V gene, and the remainder is unexplained. The V and J calls and clone size are taken from that table; D and trimming were inferred from the DNA. The sample records roughly 180,000 clones, around four fifths of which are singletons. 1.3% of the sample is held by the ten biggest clonotypes.

Overall study outcomes, separate from this receptor: For the cohort, immune exposure information was limited to CMV serostatus. Sequencing depth was assumed to be roughly uniform across donors in the presence/absence analyses, though that assumption may not hold. In an earlier analysis of some 500 of the donors, most TCR beta V segments appeared in productive rearrangements about 87% or about 30% of the time, broadly matching IMGT annotations. A later analysis found that most CMV-associated TCR beta chains appeared HLA-restricted, with HLA associations seemingly driven largely by CMV exposure. An association between a missense DCLRE1C variant and V-gene and J-gene trimming of TCR beta chains was found in a later genetic analysis and replicated in an independent cohort. According to a later genetic analysis, donors in an Asian-associated ancestry cluster had fewer N-insertions in productive TCRs than the roughly 660-donor mean. A further reported finding was that TCR beta sequences accurately predicted the HLA-A and HLA-B alleles for most subjects in the first cohort. Assigning TCR associations to individual alleles was difficult when HLA alleles, especially DR and DQ, strongly co-occurred. In a later analysis, HLA-associated TCR beta chains showed more clonal expansion and lower generation probabilities than non-associated chains that were equally common. In a later analysis, several top co-occurrence clusters were reported to appear linked to parvovirus B19, influenza, CMV and Epstein-Barr virus. The cohort was sequenced for TCR beta chains only, and without alpha or paired-chain data the features that could be detected were limited. At a false discovery rate of 0.05, a later analysis linked around 17,000 TCR beta sequences to specific HLA alleles. A cluster of highly shared sequence variants was judged likely to be a technical artifact of the sequencing pipeline. The authors suggested that the approach could potentially be generalized to other disease states and immunological phenotypes. The earlier analysis of 587 of the donors excluded fewer than 20 rarely observed V segments, including chromosome 9 orphons, because counts were too low. A few of the identified cytomegalovirus-associated TCR beta chains were confirmed in vitro to be specific for cytomegalovirus antigens. In both the original and validation cohorts, the classifier was reported to diagnose cytomegalovirus status with high specificity and sensitivity. Correlated functional status among segregating V segments might reflect linkage disequilibrium, but an unknown experimental factor could not be ruled out. Because HLA typing was missing for some donors at each locus, association tests included only the typed subset. Most TCR sequences were seen in very few donors, while some public TCRs were found in many individuals. In the study, 164 TCR beta chains were listed as associated with cytomegalovirus. A later analysis found that TCR association rates varied across HLA loci, with DRB1 alleles showing the most associated TCRs and HLA-C alleles the fewest.

The cohort was made up of approximately 670 healthy bone marrow donors. At the time of sampling, every cohort member was nominally healthy, though immune exposures that went unrecorded were likely present. The donor tested CMV seronegative and was one of the 352 seronegative cohort members. Each donor provided a peripheral blood sample, and peripheral blood mononuclear cells were used for TCR beta sequencing. The Qiagen DNeasy Blood Extraction Kit was used to extract genomic DNA from the blood cell samples. The receptor's source is a man under 40 in good health and CMV-seronegative. The sample was PBMCs.

The CDR3 sequence is CASSLAFSAGGLETQYF. The nucleotide sequence reads TGTGCCAGCAGCTTGGCCTTTTCTGCGGGGGGGCTGGAGACCCAGTACTTC. This sequence uses TRBV5-4 and TRBJ2-5, and TRBD2 aligns with 9 junction nucleotides. CDR1 SGHNT and CDR2 YYREEE are derived from the germline V gene (reference sequence). There are 17 amino acids in the CDR3, from cysteine to phenylalanine inclusive. The CDR3 DNA has 51 bases and is translated from base 1. V loses 0 bases at its end and J loses 5 bases; junction bases beyond the gene matches: 11.